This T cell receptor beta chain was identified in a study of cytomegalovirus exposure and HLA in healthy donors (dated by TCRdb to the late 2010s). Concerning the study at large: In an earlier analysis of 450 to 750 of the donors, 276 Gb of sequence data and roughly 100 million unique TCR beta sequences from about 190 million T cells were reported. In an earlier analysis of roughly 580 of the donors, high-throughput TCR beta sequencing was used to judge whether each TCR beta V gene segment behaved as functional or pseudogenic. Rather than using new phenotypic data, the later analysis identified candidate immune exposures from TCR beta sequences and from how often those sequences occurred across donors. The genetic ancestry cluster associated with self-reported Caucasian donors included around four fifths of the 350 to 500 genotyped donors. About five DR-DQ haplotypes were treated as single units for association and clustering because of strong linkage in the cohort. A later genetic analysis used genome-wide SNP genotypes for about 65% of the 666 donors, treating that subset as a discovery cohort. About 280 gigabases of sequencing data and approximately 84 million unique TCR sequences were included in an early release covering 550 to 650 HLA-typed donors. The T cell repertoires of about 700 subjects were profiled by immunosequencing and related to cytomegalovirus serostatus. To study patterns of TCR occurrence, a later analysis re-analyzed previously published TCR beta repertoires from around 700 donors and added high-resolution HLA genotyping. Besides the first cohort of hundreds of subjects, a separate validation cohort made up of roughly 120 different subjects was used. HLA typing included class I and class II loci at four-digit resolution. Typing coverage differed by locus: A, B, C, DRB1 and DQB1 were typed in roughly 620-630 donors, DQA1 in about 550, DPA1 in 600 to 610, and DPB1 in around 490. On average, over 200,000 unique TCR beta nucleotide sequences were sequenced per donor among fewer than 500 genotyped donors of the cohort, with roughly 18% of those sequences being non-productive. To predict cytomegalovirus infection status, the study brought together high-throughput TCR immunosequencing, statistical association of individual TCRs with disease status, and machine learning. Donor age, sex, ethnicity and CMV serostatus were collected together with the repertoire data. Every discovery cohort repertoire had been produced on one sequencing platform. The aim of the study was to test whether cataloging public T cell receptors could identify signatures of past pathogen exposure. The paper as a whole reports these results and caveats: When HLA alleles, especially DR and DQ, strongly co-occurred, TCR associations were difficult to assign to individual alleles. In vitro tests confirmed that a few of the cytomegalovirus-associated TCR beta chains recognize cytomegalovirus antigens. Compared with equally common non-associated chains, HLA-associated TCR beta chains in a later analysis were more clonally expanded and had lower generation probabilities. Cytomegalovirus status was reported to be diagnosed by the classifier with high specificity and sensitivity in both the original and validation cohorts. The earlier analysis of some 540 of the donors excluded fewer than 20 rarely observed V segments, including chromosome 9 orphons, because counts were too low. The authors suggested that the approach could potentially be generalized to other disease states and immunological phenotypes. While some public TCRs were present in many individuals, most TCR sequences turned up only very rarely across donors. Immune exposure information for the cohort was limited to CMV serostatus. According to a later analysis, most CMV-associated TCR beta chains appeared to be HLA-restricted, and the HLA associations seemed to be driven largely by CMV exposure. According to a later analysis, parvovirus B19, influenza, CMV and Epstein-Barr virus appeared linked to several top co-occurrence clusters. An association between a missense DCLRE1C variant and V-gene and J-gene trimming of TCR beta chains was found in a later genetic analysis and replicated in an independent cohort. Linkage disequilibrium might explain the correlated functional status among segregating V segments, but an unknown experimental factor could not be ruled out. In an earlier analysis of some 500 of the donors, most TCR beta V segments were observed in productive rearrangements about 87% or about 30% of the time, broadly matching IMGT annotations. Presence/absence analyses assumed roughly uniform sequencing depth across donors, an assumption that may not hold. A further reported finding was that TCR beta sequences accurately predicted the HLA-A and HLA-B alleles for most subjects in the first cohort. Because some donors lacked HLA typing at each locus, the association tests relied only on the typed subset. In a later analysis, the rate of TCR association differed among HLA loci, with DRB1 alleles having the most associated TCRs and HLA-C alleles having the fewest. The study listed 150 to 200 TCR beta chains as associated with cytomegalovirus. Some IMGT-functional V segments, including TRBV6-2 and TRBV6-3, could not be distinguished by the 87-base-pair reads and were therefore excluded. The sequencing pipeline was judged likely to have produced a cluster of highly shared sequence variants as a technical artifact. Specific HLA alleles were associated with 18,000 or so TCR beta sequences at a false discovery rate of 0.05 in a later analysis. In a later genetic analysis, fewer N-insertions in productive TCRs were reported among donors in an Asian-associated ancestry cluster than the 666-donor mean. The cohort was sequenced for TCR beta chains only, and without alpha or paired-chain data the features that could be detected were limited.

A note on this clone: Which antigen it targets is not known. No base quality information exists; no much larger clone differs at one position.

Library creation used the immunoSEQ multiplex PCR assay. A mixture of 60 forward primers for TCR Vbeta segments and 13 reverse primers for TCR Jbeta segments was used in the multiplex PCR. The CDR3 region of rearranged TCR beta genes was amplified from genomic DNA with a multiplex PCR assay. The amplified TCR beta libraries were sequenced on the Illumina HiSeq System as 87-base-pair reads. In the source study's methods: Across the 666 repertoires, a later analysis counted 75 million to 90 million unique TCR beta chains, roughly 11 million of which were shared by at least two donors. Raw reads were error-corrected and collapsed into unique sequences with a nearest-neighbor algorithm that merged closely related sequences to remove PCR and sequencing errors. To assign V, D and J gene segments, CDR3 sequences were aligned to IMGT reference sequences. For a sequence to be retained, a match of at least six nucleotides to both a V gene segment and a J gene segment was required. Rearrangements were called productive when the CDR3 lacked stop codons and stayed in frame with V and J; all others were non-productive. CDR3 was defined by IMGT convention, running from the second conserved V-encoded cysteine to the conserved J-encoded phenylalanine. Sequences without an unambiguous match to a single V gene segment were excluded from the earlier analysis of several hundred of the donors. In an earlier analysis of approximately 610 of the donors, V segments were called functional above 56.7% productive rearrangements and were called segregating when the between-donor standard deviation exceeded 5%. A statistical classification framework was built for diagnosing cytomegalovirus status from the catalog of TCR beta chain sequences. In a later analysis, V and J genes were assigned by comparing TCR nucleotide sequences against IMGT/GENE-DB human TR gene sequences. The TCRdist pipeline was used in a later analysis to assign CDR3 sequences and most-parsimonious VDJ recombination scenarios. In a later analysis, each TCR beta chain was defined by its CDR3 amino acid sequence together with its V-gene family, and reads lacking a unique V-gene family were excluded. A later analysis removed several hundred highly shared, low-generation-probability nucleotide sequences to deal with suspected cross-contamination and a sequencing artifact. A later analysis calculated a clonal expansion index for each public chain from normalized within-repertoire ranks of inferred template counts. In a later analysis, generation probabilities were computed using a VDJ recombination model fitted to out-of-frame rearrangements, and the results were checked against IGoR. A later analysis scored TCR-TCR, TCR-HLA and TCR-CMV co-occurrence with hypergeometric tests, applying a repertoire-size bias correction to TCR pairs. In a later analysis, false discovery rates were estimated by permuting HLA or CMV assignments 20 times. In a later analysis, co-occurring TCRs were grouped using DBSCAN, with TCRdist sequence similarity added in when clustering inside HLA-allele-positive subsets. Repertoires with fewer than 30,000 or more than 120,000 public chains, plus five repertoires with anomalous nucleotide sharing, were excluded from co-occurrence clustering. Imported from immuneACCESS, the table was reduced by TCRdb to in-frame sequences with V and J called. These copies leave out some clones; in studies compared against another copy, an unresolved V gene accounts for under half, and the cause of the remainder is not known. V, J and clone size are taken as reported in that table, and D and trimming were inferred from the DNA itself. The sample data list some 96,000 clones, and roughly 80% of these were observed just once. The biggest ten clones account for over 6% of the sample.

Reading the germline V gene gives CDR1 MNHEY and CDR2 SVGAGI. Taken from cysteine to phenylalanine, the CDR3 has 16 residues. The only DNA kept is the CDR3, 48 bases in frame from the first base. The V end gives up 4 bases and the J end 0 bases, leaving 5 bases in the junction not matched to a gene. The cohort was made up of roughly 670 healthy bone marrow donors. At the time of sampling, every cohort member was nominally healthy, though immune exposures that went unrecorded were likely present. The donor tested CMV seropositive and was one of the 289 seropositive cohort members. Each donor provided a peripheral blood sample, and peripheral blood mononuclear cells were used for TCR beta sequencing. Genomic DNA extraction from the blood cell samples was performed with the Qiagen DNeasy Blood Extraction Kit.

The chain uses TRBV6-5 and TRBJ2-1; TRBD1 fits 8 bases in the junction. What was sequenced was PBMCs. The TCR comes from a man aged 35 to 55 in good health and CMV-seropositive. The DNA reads TGTGCCAGCAGTTTGGGACAGGCTTACTCCTACAATGAGCAGTTCTTC. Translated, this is CASSLGQAYSYNEQFF.